This TCR beta chain was sequenced during a study of metastatic and nonmetastatic thyroid tumors. Whole-study results and caveats: The study reportedly found significantly higher TCR beta diversity in malignant thyroid tumors than benign nodules, in blood and tumor.

Original processing notes: Clinicopathological groups supplied CDR3 differences that were used to build a distant-metastasis classifier for papillary thyroid cancer. TCRdb re-clonotyped the PCR reads via MiXCR. The V and J calls and clone size come from TCRdb's table, not from the authors' own analysis. This repertoire shows about 39,000 clones, 18% found once; its top ten account for around 13%. Before thyroid surgery, none of the patients had received any treatment. The germline V gene has CDR1 LNHDA and CDR2 SQIVND (reference sequence). This CDR3 spans 13 amino acids. Trimming left V 6 bases short and J 5 bases short, with 13 bases between. This clone turned up a few times. Its cognate antigen is unknown. One base away lies a much larger clone, so this may be a sequencing read error.

The rearrangement links TRBV19 to TRBJ2-5; maybe TRBD2 (5 bases). This sequence originates from a female donor with papillary thyroid cancer or a benign thyroid nodule (not recorded which). Some clones in this sample may be carry-over from other donors' samples. The sample taken for sequencing was tumor tissue. CDR3: CASSGMAGETQYF. DNA of the CDR3: TGTGCCAGTAGCGGGATGGCCGGGGAGACCCAGTACTTC.